This TCR beta chain derives from a study of OX40 agonist ivuxolimab in advanced cancers. This CDR3 comprises 15 residues. Germline values: CDR1 SGHAT, CDR2 FQNNGV. V gave up 3 bases and J gave up 2 bases, with 8 bases separating them. This clone appeared once. Repertoires were generated with immunoSEQ multiplex PCR, while TCRdb's copy carries only in-frame clones and drops some. The sample records around 100,000 clones, about nine tenths being singletons. The sample was CD4+ or CD8+ T cells sorted from blood, taken in a trial of the OX40 agonist ivuxolimab. This clonotype was obtained from an adult with an advanced solid tumor such as melanoma, head and neck, liver or kidney cancer. J is TRBJ1-6 and V is TRBV11-2; D is perhaps TRBD1 (6 bases). The CDR3 protein is CASSFGQTYNSPLHF. DNA of the CDR3: TGTGCCAGCAGCTTCGGACAGACCTATAATTCACCCCTCCACTTT.